The clone carrying this T cell receptor beta chain has more than one count but fewer than ten. The antigen is not known. It was via CD45RO/CCR7/CD25/CD127/CD95/CD27 that CD4+ naive, central memory, regulatory and stem cell-like memory cells were sorted. The data belong to a study of beta chain features in type 1 diabetes. Sequenced material consisted of expressed TCRB transcripts (all of the isolated RNA was reverse transcribed). Libraries were prepared by immunoSEQ multiplex PCR; TCRdb keeps only in-frame clonotypes and omits some of them. The data show some 330,000 clones, 9.5% to 12% seen once. General study points: Sampled from patients, naive, central memory and Treg TCRB repertoires appeared more similar than those sampled from healthy donors. Shorter TCRB CDR3s, moderately but significantly so, were found in Type 1 diabetes patients in all four CD4+ subsets.

The CDR3 contains 16 residues. Germline CDR1 and CDR2: LGHNA and YSLEER. Trimming took off 3 bases at V and 0 bases at J, with 13 bases between the two ends. The clonotype originates from a woman in her twenties or thirties in good health. Sequenced input: naive CD4+ T cells from blood. V is TRBV4-3 and J is TRBJ2-3; TRBD1 might be the D (5 bases). CDR3 coding DNA: TGCGCCAGCAGCCACCTTGGGGCGGCTAGCACAGATACGCAGTATTTT. Protein product: CASSHLGAASTDTQYF.